This T cell receptor (beta chain) was found in a study of T cell repertoires in cytomegalovirus infection (dated by TCRdb to between 2018 and 2021). Background for the entire study: Donor HLA type was relevant to the analysis, as public TCR beta signatures indicated carriage of CMV infection together with the matching HLA type.

Reading the germline V gene gives CDR1 SGHTA and CDR2 FQGNSA. The CDR3 has 14 amino acids, counting both end residues. Only the CDR3 DNA stays, 42 bases, in frame from base 1. Turning to this clonotype: This clone's antigen is unknown. No conserved phenylalanine or tryptophan ends this CDR3, so it is likely a read error.

Sequencing took place on an Illumina HiSeq 1500. TCRdb reprocessing: public reads trimmed at Q25 with fastp, clones called with MiXCR, in-frame beta chains kept. Every CDR3 protein is listed once, alongside the most common genes and DNA of its rows. The sample table lists 680,000 or so distinct CDR3 sequences, less than 40% of them with a count of one. The ten biggest clones cover around 2.8% of the sample. The paper as a whole reports these results and caveats: In both this cohort and an independent cohort of 352 donors, the cumulative frequency of public TCR beta family members distinguished carriers of CMV infection plus the relevant HLA type. In the ex vivo response, HLA-C-restricted CMV-specific TCR beta clonotypes were dominant, and in two of eight donors the single most frequent clonotype came from this HLA-C-restricted group.

The sequence derives from a human donor in good health (CMV status not recorded). Some clones in this sample may be carry-over from other donors' samples. Recombination linked TRBV7-2 to TRBJ1-2, with 7 central nucleotides matching TRBD1. The sequenced sample was PBMCs. In nucleotides, the sequence is TGTGCCAGCAGCGGTCCCGGGACAGTCTATTGCTACACCTGC. Translation gives CASSGPGTVYCYTC.